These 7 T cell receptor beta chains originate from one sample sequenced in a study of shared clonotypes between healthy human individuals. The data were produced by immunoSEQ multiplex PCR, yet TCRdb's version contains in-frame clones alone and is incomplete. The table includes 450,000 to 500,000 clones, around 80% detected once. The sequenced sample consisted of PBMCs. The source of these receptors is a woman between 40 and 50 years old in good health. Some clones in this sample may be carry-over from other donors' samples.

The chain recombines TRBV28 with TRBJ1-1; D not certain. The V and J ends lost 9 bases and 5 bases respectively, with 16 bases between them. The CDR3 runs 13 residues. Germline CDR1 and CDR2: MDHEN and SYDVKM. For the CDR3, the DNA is TGTGCCAGTATTGGACCGTATCGTACTGAAGCTTTCTTT. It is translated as CASIGPYRTEAFF.

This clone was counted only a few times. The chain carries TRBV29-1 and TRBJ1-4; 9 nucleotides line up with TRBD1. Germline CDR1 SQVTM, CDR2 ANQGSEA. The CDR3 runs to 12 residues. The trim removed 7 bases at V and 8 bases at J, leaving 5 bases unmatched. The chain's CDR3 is CSAGTGWEKLFF. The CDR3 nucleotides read TGCAGCGCAGGGACAGGGTGGGAAAAACTGTTTTTT.

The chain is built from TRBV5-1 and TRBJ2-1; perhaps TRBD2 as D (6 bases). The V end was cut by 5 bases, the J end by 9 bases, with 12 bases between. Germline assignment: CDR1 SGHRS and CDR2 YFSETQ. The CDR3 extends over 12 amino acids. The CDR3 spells CASSFTSSEQFF. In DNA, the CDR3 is TGCGCCAGCAGTTTCACTAGCTCTGAGCAGTTCTTC.

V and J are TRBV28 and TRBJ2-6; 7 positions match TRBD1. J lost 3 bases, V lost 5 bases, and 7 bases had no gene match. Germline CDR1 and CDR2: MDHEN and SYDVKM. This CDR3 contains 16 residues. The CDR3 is CASSPPTGFGANVLTF. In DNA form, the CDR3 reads TGTGCCAGCAGTCCCCCGACAGGGTTTGGGGCCAACGTCCTGACTTTC.

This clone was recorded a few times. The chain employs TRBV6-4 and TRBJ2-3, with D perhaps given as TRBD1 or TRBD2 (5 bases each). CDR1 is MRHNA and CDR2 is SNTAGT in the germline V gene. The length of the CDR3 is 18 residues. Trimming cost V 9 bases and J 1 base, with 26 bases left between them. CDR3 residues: CARSGQERLRVGTDTQYF. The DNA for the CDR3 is TGTGCCAGGTCGGGGCAGGAACGCCTTAGAGTCGGCACAGATACGCAGTATTTT.

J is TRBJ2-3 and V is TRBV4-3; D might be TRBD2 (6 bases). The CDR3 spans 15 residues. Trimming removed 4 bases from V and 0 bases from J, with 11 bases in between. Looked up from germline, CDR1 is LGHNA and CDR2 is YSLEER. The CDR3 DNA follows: TGCGCCAGCAGCCGGGAAGCGGGTAGCACAGATACGCAGTATTTT. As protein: CASSREAGSTDTQYF.

The CDR3 coding sequence is TGTGCCAGCAGTTTAAACCGTCATTACGAGCAGTACTTC. Its translation: CASSLNRHYEQYF. V is TRBV28 and J is TRBJ2-7; no definite D call. This CDR3 is built from 13 residues. V was trimmed by 2 bases and J by 4 bases, leaving 9 bases between them. The germline V gene encodes CDR1 MDHEN and CDR2 SYDVKM.